This TCR beta chain was documented in a study of blood T cell repertoires in COVID-19. Turning to the study itself: Collection of acute and convalescent COVID-19 samples took place in the United States, Italy and Spain. T cells, B-cell-depleted T cells, or PBMCs supplied cDNA or gDNA.

CDR3 size: 15 residues. The germline CDR1 and CDR2 sequences are SGHRS and YFSETQ. Deletions cut 2 bases from V and 0 bases from J, with 11 bases between. In the authors' workflow: Researchers report that nucleated cell counts were estimated from reference gene primer amplification. Generated by immunoSEQ multiplex PCR, the TCRdb table keeps only in-frame clones and is missing some. Clone size and V and J calls were adopted from that table, with D and trimming inferred from the DNA. Among roughly 390,000 clones listed, around 84% were seen once. This clonotype originated in a woman aged 18-35 years with acute or convalescent COVID-19. The specimen was peripheral blood. This rearrangement joins TRBV5-1 to TRBJ1-1; D remains unclear. The CDR3, as DNA: TGCGCCAGCAGCTTCGGGTCCGGGGTGAACACTGAAGCTTTCTTT. Its protein is CASSFGSGVNTEAFF.